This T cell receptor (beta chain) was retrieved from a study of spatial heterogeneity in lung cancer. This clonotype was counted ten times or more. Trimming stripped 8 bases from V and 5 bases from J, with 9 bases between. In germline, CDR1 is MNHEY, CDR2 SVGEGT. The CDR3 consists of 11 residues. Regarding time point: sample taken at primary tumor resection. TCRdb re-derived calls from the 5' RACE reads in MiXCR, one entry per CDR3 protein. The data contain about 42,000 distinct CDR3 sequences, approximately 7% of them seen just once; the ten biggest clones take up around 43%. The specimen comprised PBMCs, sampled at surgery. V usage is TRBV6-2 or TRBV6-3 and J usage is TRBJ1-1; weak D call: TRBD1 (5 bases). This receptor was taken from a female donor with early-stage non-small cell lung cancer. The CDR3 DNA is TGTGCCAGCGCGGGGGGGACTGAAGCTTTCTTT. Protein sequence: CASAGGTEAFF.